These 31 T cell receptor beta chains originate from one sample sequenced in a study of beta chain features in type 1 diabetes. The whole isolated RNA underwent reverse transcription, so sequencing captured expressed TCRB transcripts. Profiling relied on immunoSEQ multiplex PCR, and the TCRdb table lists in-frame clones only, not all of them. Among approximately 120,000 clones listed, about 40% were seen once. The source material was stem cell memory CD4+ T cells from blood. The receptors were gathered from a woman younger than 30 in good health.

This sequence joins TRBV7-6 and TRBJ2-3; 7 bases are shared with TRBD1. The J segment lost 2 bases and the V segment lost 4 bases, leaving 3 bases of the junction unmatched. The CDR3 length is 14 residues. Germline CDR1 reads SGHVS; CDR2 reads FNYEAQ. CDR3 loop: CASSYRGHTDTQYF. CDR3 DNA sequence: TGTGCCAGCAGCTACAGGGGACACACAGATACGCAGTATTTT.

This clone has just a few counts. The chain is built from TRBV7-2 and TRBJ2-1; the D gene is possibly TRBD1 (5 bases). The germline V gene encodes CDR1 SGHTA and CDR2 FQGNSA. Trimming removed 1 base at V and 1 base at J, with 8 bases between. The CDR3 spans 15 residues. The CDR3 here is CASSLGTLSYNEQFF. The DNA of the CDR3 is TGTGCCAGCAGCTTAGGGACACTTTCCTACAATGAGCAGTTCTTC.

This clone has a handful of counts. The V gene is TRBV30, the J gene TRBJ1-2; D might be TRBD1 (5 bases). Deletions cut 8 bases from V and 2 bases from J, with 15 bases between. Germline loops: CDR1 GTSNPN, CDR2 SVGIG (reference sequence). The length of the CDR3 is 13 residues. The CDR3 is CALTNRLNYGYTF. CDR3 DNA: TGTGCCCTTACTAACAGGCTGAACTATGGCTACACCTTC.

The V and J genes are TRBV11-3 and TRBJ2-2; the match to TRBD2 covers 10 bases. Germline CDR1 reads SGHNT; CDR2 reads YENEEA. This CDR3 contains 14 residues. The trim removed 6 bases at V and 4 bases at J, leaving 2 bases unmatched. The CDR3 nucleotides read TGTGCCAGCAGTTCTAGCGGGAGCACCGGGGAGCTGTTTTTT. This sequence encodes CASSSSGSTGELFF.

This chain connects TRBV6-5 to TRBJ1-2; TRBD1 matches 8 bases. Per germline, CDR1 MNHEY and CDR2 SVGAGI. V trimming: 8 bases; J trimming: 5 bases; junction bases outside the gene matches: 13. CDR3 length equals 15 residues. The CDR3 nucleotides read TGTGCCAGCCGACAACCGGGACAGGCCAAGTATGGCTACACCTTC. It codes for CASRQPGQAKYGYTF.

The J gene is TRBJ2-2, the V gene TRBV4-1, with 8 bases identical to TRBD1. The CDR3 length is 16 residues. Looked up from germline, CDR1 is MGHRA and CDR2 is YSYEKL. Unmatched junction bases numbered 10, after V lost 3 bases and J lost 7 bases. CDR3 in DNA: TGCGCCAGCAGCCAGCCGGGACAGGATCGGAACGGGGAGCTGTTTTTT. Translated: CASSQPGQDRNGELFF.

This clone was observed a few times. CDR3 DNA sequence: TGCGCCAGCAGCCAAGGATATCGGGAGGTTTTAGGCTCCTACAATGAGCAGTTCTTC. Translated, it gives CASSQGYREVLGSYNEQFF. The chain has TRBV4-3 and TRBJ2-1, with 7 bases fitting TRBD2. CDR1 and CDR2 from the germline V gene are LGHNA and YSLEER. The CDR3 has 19 amino acids. After removal of 1 base from V and 0 bases from J, the junction contained 12 bases not matched to a gene.

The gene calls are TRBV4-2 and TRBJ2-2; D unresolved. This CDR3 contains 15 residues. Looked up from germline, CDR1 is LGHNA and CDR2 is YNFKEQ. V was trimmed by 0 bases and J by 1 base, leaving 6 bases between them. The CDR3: CASSQEAGNTGELFF. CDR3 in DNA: TGTGCCAGCAGCCAAGAGGCAGGGAACACCGGGGAGCTGTTTTTT.

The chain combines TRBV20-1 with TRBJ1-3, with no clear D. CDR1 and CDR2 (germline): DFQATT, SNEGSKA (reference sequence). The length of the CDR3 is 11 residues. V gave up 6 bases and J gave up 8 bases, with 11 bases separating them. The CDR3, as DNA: TGCAGTGCGAATCTGGGAGACACCATATATTTT. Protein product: CSANLGDTIYF.

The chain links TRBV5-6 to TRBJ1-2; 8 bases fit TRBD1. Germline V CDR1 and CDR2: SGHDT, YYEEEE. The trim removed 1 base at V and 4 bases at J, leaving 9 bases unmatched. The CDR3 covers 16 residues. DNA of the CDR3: TGTGCCAGCAGCTTGCTTGGAGGACAGGGTGGCTATGGCTACACCTTC. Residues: CASSLLGGQGGYGYTF.

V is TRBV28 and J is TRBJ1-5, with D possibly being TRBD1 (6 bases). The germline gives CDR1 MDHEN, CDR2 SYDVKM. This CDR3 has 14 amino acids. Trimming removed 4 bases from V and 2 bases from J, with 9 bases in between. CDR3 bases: TGTGCCAGCAGTTCACCAGGGGGCAATCAGCCCCAGCATTTT. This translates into CASSSPGGNQPQHF.

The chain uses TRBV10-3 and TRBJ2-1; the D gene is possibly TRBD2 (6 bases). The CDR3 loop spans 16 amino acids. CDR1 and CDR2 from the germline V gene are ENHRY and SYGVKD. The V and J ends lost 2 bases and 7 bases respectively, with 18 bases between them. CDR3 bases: TGTGCCATCAGTGAGATGGGGGGAGGTGGAGCAAATGAGCAGTTCTTC. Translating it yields CAISEMGGGGANEQFF.

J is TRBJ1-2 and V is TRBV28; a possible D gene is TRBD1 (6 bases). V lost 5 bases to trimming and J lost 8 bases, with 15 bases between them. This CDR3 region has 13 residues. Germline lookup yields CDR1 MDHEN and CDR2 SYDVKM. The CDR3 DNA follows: TGTGCCAGCAGTATCAGGGGTAGGGGGGGCTACACCTTC. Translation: CASSIRGRGGYTF.

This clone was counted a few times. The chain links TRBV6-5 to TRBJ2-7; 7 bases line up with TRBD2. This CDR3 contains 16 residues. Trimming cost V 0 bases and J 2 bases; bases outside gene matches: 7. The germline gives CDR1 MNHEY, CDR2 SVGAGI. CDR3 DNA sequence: TGTGCCAGCAGTTACTCGTCTGGCGGGAGCCCCTACGAGCAGTACTTC. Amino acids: CASSYSSGGSPYEQYF.

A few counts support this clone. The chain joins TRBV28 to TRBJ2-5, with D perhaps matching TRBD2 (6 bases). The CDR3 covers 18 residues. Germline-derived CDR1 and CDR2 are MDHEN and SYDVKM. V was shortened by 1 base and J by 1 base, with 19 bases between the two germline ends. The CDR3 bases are TGTGCCAGCAGTTTATATATAGCCCGACTAGTTTCCCAAGAGACCCAGTACTTC. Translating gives CASSLYIARLVSQETQYF.

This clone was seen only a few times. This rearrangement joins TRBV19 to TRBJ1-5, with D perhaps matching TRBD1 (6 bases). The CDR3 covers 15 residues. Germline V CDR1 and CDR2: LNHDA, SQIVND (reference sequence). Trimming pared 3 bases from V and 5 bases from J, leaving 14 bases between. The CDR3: CASSIGGGEHQPQHF. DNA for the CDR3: TGTGCCAGTAGTATTGGGGGGGGCGAACATCAGCCCCAGCATTTT.

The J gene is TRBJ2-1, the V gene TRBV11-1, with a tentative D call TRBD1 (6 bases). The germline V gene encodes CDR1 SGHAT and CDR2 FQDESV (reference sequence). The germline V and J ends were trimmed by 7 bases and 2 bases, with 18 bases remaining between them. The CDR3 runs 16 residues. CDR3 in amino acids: CASNQRGAGAYNEQFF. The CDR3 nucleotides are TGTGCCAGCAACCAAAGAGGCGCAGGGGCCTACAATGAGCAGTTCTTC. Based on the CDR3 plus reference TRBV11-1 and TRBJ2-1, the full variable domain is EAEVAQSPRYKITEKSQAVAFWCDPISGHATLYWYRQILGQGPELLVQFQDESVVDDSQLPKDRFSAERLKGVDSTLKIQPAELGDSAMYLCASNQRGAGAYNEQFFGPGTRLTVL.

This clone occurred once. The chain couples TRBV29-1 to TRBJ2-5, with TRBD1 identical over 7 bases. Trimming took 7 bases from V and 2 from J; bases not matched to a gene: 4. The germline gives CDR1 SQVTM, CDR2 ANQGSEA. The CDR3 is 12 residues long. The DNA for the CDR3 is TGCAGCGCCTGGACAGGTCAAGAGACCCAGTACTTC. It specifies CSAWTGQETQYF.

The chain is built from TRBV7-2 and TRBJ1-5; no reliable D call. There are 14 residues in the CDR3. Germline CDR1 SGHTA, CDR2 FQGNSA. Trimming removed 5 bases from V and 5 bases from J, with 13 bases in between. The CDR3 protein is CASSTPGRYQPQHF. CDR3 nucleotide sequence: TGTGCCAGCAGCACACCCGGGAGGTATCAGCCCCAGCATTTT.

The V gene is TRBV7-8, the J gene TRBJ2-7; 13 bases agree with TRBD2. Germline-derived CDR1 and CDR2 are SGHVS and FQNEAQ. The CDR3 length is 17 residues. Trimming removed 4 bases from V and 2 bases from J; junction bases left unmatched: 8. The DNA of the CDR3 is TGTGCCAGCAGCTCTGGACTAGCGGGGGAGTACCCCTACGAGCAGTACTTC. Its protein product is CASSSGLAGEYPYEQYF. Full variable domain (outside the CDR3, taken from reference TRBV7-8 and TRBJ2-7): GAGVSQSPRYKVAKRGQDVALRCDPISGHVSLFWYQQALGQGPEFLTYFQNEAQLDKSGLPSDRFFAERPEGSVSTLKIQRTQQEDSAVYLCASSSGLAGEYPYEQYFGPGTRLTVT.

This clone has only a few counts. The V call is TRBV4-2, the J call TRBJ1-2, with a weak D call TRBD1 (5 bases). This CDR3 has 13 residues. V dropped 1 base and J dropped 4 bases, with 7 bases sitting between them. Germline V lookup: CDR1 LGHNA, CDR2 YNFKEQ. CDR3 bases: TGTGCCAGCAGCCAAGCGGGACTCTATGGCTACACCTTC. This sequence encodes CASSQAGLYGYTF.

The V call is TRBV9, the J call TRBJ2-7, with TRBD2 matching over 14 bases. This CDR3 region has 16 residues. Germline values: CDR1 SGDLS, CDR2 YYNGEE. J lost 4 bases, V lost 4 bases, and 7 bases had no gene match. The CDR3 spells CASSPRTSGRSYEQYF. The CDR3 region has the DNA TGTGCCAGCAGCCCTCGGACTAGCGGGAGGAGTTACGAGCAGTACTTC.

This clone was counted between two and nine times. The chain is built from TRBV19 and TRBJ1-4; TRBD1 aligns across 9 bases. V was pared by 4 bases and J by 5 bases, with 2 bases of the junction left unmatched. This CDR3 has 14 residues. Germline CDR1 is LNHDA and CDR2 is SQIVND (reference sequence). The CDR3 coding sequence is TGTGCCAGTAGTACGGGACAGGGAAATGAAAAACTGTTTTTT. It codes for CASSTGQGNEKLFF.

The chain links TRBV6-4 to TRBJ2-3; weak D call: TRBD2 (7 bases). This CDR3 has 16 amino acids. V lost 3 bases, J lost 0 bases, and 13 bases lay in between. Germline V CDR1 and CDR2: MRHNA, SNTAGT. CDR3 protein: CASSELGGRSTDTQYF. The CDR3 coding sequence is TGTGCCAGCAGTGAATTGGGGGGGCGCAGCACAGATACGCAGTATTTT.

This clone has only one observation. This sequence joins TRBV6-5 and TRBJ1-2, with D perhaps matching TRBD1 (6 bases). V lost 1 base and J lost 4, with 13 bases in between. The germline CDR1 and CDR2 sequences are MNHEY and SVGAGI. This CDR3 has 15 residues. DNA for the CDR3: TGTGCCAGCAGTTACTGGCAGGGGCGAGGCTATGGCTACACCTTC. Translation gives CASSYWQGRGYGYTF.

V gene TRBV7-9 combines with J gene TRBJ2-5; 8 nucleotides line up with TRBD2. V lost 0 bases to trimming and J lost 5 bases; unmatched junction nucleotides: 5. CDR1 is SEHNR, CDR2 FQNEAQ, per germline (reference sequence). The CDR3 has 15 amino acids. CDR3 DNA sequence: TGTGCCAGCAGCTTAGCGCGGGGGGCAAAGGAGACCCAGTACTTC. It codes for CASSLARGAKETQYF.

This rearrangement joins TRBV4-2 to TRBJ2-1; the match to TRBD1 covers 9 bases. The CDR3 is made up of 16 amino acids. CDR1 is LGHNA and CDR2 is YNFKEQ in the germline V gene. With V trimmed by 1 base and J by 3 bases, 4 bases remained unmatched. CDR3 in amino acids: CASSQVPGQGYNEQFF. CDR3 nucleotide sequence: TGTGCCAGCAGCCAAGTTCCGGGACAGGGCTACAATGAGCAGTTCTTC.

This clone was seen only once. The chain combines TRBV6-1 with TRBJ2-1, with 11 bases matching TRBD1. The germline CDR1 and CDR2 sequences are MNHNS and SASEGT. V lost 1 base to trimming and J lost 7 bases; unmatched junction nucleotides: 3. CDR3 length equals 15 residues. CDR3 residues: CASSEGGTGGNEQFF. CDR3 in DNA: TGTGCCAGCAGTGAAGGGGGGACAGGGGGGAATGAGCAGTTCTTC.

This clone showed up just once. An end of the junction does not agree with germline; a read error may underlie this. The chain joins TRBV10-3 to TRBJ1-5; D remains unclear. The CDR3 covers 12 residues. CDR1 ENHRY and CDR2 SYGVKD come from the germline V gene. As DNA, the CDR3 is TGTGCCGCCGCGGGGAGCAATCAGCCCCGGCATTTT. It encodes CAAAGSNQPRHF.

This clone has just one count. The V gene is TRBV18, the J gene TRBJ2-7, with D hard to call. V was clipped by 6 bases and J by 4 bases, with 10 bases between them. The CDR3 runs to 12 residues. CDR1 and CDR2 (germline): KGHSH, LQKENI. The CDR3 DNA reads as TGTGCCAGCTCTAGCCGTAGGTACGAGCAGTACTTC. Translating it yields CASSSRRYEQYF.

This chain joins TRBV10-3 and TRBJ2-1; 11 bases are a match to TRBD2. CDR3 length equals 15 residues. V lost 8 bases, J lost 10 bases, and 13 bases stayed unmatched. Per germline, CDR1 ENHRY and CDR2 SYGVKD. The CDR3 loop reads CAIQRVASGRNEQFF. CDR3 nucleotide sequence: TGTGCCATCCAGAGGGTCGCTAGCGGGAGGAACGAGCAGTTCTTC.